This entry lists 27 T cell receptor beta chains sequenced from one sample in a study of blood T cell repertoires in COVID-19. This table comes from immunoSEQ multiplex PCR, and its TCRdb copy is limited to in-frame clones, with some not included. The sample includes hundreds of thousands of clones, around 86% of them seen just once. The sequenced sample was PBMCs or T cells enriched from blood (not recorded which). The receptors were gathered from a woman aged 50 to 60 who had recovered from COVID-19.

This clone was counted a single time. This chain uses TRBV7-2 with TRBJ2-3; TRBD2 agrees at 11 bases. The CDR3 runs 17 residues. Germline CDR1 reads SGHTA; CDR2 reads FQGNSA. Germline trimming cut 1 base from V and 2 bases from J; bases unmatched to any gene: 5. In DNA form, the CDR3 reads TGTGCCAGCAGCTTAGACGCACTAGCGGGGGCCACAGATACGCAGTATTTT. Its protein product is CASSLDALAGATDTQYF.

The V gene is TRBV29-1, the J gene TRBJ2-1; 9 nucleotides align to TRBD2. Germline V gene data show CDR1 as SQVTM and CDR2 as ANQGSEA. V lost 6 bases, J lost 4 bases, and 4 bases stayed unmatched. CDR3 length equals 13 residues. The CDR3 nucleotides read TGCAGCGTAAGACTAGCGGAGTACAATGAGCAGTTCTTC. As protein: CSVRLAEYNEQFF.

The V and J genes are TRBV5-4 and TRBJ2-3; weak D call: TRBD2 (5 bases). This CDR3 region has 15 residues. In germline, CDR1 is SGHNT, CDR2 YYREEE (reference sequence). V lost 0 bases, J lost 2 bases, and 10 bases lay in between. DNA of the CDR3: TGTGCCAGCAGCTTGGGACTAACTAACACAGATACGCAGTATTTT. Encoded protein: CASSLGLTNTDTQYF.

V usage is TRBV5-1 and J usage is TRBJ2-7; 8 nucleotides line up with TRBD1. The CDR3 contains 14 residues. The germline V gene encodes CDR1 SGHRS and CDR2 YFSETQ. Unmatched junction bases numbered 7, after V lost 4 bases and J lost 4 bases. The CDR3 DNA follows: TGCGCCAGCAGCAATATCGGACAGGGATACGAGCAGTACTTC. It specifies CASSNIGQGYEQYF.

This clone appeared a few times. The chain links TRBV7-2 to TRBJ1-6; TRBD1 aligns across 9 bases. This CDR3 contains 15 residues. V dropped 5 bases and J dropped 7; count of bases not matched to a gene: 6. The germline V gene encodes CDR1 SGHTA and CDR2 FQGNSA. The CDR3 loop reads CASSVRDRVNSPLHF. CDR3 nucleotide sequence: TGTGCCAGCAGCGTCCGGGACAGGGTAAATTCACCCCTCCACTTT.

The chain is built from TRBV2 and TRBJ2-7, with D possibly matching TRBD2 (6 bases). This CDR3 region has 14 residues. Trimming took 6 bases from V and 2 from J, leaving 14 bases between them. Per the germline V gene, CDR1 is SNHLY and CDR2 is FYNNEI. This CDR3 reads CASSDSGGTYEQYF. The DNA of the CDR3 is TGTGCCAGCAGCGATAGCGGCGGTACCTACGAGCAGTACTTC.

The rearrangement joins TRBV4-2 to TRBJ1-3; 7 bases fit TRBD1. The CDR3 is 15 residues long. Trimming cost V 3 bases and J 5 bases; bases outside gene matches: 7. Germline values: CDR1 LGHNA, CDR2 YNFKEQ. CDR3 sequence: CASSHITGERNTIYF. CDR3 DNA sequence: TGTGCCAGCAGCCATATCACAGGGGAGCGAAACACCATATATTTT.

V usage is TRBV4-1 and J usage is TRBJ2-1, with 13 positions matching TRBD2. The CDR3 is 17 amino acids. The germline gives CDR1 MGHRA, CDR2 YSYEKL. J was trimmed by 0 bases and V by 1 base; bases with no gene match: 0. CDR3 DNA: TGCGCCAGCAGCCAAGGGACTAGCGGGAGCTCCTACAATGAGCAGTTCTTC. Translation gives CASSQGTSGSSYNEQFF.

The rearrangement links TRBV5-4 to TRBJ2-2; tentatively, D is TRBD1 (6 bases). The CDR3 has 16 residues. Germline CDR1 is SGHNT and CDR2 is YYREEE (reference sequence). With 4 bases removed from V and 7 bases from J, the gap between germline ends came to 20 bases. CDR3 nucleotides: TGTGCCAGCAGCAGCTACCGCCTACAGGGCGGCGGGGAGCTGTTTTTT. It translates to CASSSYRLQGGGELFF.

This clone was seen only once. The chain recombines TRBV27 with TRBJ2-4; the match to TRBD2 covers 7 bases. The J segment lost 8 bases and the V segment lost 6 bases, leaving 7 bases of the junction unmatched. Looked up from germline, CDR1 is MNHEY and CDR2 is SMNVEV (reference sequence). The CDR3 covers 13 residues. The CDR3 is CASRKTTSDIQYF. For the CDR3, the DNA is TGTGCCAGCAGGAAAACAACTAGCGACATTCAGTACTTC.

This clone was seen a single time. V usage is TRBV28 and J usage is TRBJ1-2; 7 bases map to TRBD1. Germline V lookup: CDR1 MDHEN, CDR2 SYDVKM. The CDR3 is 14 amino acids. V lost 4 bases and J lost 4; bases outside the gene matches: 6. Written as DNA, the CDR3 is TGTGCCAGCAGTTCCGGGACAGCTCTCTATGGCTACACCTTC. Translated, it gives CASSSGTALYGYTF.

V gene TRBV27 combines with J gene TRBJ2-5, with 8 bases that match TRBD1. Germline V gene sequence: CDR1 MNHEY, CDR2 SMNVEV (reference sequence). The V gene end was trimmed by 5 bases and the J gene end by 3 bases; junction bases not matched to a gene: 5. CDR3 length equals 14 residues. Here the CDR3 DNA reads TGTGCCAGCAGTCAAGGACAGGGTAAAGAGACCCAGTACTTC. Translation gives CASSQGQGKETQYF.

The chain employs TRBV9 and TRBJ2-1; the D gene is possibly TRBD1 (6 bases). V lost 0 bases, J lost 0 bases, and 10 bases lay in between. Germline CDR1 SGDLS, CDR2 YYNGEE. The CDR3 has 16 amino acids. The CDR3 DNA follows: TGTGCCAGCAGCGTAGCGCCGGACAGCTCCTACAATGAGCAGTTCTTC. Protein product: CASSVAPDSSYNEQFF.

This sequence joins TRBV18 and TRBJ1-3; D not resolved. Deletions cut 4 bases from V and 0 bases from J, with 7 bases between. Looked up from germline, CDR1 is KGHSH and CDR2 is LQKENI. The CDR3 contains 14 residues. CDR3 sequence: CASSRGLSGNTIYF. The CDR3 bases are TGTGCCAGCTCACGTGGGCTCTCTGGAAACACCATATATTTT.

In its sample, this clone was seen once. The V call is TRBV7-9, the J call TRBJ2-3; maybe TRBD2 (6 bases). In germline, CDR1 is SEHNR, CDR2 FQNEAQ (reference sequence). Trimming pared 11 bases from V and 2 bases from J, leaving 14 bases between. This CDR3 is built from 13 residues. The CDR3 spells CAAPGAFTDTQYF. CDR3 nucleotide sequence: TGTGCCGCGCCGGGAGCTTTCACAGATACGCAGTATTTT.

The gene calls are TRBV2 and TRBJ2-1; 9 bases are shared with TRBD1. CDR1 is SNHLY, CDR2 FYNNEI, per germline. The CDR3 spans 14 residues. V shed 8 bases, J shed 6 bases, and the junction held 8 bases outside the gene matches. The CDR3 DNA reads TGTGCCAGCGCCGGACAGGGGTCAGGCAATGAGCAGTTCTTC. As protein: CASAGQGSGNEQFF.

The rearrangement uses TRBV18 and TRBJ1-1, with 7 bases identical to TRBD1. V trimming: 4 bases; J trimming: 3 bases; junction bases outside the gene matches: 8. This CDR3 is built from 15 residues. Germline CDR1 and CDR2: KGHSH and LQKENI. CDR3 sequence: CASSLTTGSYTEAFF. CDR3 DNA: TGTGCCAGCTCACTCACGACAGGGTCGTACACTGAAGCTTTCTTT.

The chain recombines TRBV24-1 with TRBJ2-5; 7 bases align to TRBD1. Per the germline V gene, CDR1 is KGHDR and CDR2 is SFDVKD. This CDR3 comprises 15 residues. Trimming removed 4 bases from V and 2 bases from J; junction bases left unmatched: 6. CDR3 loop: CATSETGILQETQYF. CDR3 bases: TGTGCCACCAGTGAGACAGGGATCCTGCAAGAGACCCAGTACTTC.

The chain has TRBV28 and TRBJ2-3; 10 bases align to TRBD2. The CDR3 length is 15 residues. V gave up 6 bases and J gave up 0 bases; unmatched junction bases: 3. Looked up from germline, CDR1 is MDHEN and CDR2 is SYDVKM. The CDR3 nucleotides read TGTGCCAGCAGACCACTAGCGGGGAGCACAGATACGCAGTATTTT. It is translated as CASRPLAGSTDTQYF.

This chain connects TRBV28 to TRBJ1-2; 7 bases align to TRBD1. The junction had 7 bases not matched to a gene; V was cut back by 6 bases and J by 6 bases. The CDR3 is 13 amino acids. The germline V gene has CDR1 MDHEN and CDR2 SYDVKM. Here the CDR3 reads CASSLDREHGYTF. CDR3 in DNA: TGTGCCAGCAGCTTAGACAGGGAACATGGCTACACCTTC.

This chain links TRBV18 with TRBJ2-1, with D maybe TRBD2 (6 bases). Germline CDR1 and CDR2: KGHSH and LQKENI. The CDR3 runs 14 residues. V was clipped by 5 bases and J by 5 bases, with 13 bases between them. The CDR3 region is CASSFTGLNNEQFF. CDR3 bases: TGTGCCAGCTCATTTACGGGACTCAACAATGAGCAGTTCTTC.

The J gene is TRBJ2-7, the V gene TRBV29-1; possibly TRBD1 for D (5 bases). CDR3 length: 15 amino acids. Germline-derived CDR1 and CDR2 are SQVTM and ANQGSEA. V lost 1 base, J lost 0 bases, and 13 bases lay in between. The CDR3 DNA reads TGCAGCGTTGAAGGGGTCGGAAGGGGCTCCTACGAGCAGTACTTC. This gives the protein CSVEGVGRGSYEQYF.

The rearrangement uses TRBV19 and TRBJ1-5; D is unresolved. Germline lookup yields CDR1 LNHDA and CDR2 SQIVND (reference sequence). V was pared by 6 bases and J by 3 bases, with 15 bases between. The CDR3 is 15 residues long. The CDR3 DNA reads as TGTGCCAGTAGAGGCCAGTCGGGTATCAATCAGCCCCAGCATTTT. This codes for CASRGQSGINQPQHF.

The chain uses TRBV6-6 and TRBJ2-7, with TRBD2 matching 7 bases. The junction had 10 bases not matched to a gene; V was cut back by 2 bases and J by 6 bases. The V gene's germline CDR1 is MNHNY and CDR2 SVGAGI (reference sequence). The CDR3 covers 15 residues. This CDR3 is CASSYPSGTPSEQYF. In nucleotides, the CDR3 is TGTGCCAGCAGTTACCCAAGCGGGACGCCTTCCGAGCAGTACTTC.

The chain recombines TRBV3-1 (or the pseudogene TRBV3-2) with TRBJ2-3; D possibly corresponds to TRBD1 (5 bases). The germline CDR1 and CDR2 sequences are LGHDT and YNNKEL (reference sequence). V lost 5 bases and J 2 bases, leaving 8 bases between the germline ends. The CDR3 length is 13 residues. The CDR3 DNA sequence: TGTGCCAGCAGCTTACAGGTCACAGATACGCAGTATTTT. It codes for CASSLQVTDTQYF.

The rearrangement links TRBV18 to TRBJ1-2; 10 bases are shared with TRBD1. After removal of 3 bases from V and 2 bases from J, the junction contained 6 bases not matched to a gene. Per the germline V gene, CDR1 is KGHSH and CDR2 is LQKENI. The CDR3 covers 16 residues. The CDR3 here is CASSPPGQGTNYGYTF. For the CDR3, the DNA is TGTGCCAGCTCACCGCCGGGACAGGGGACGAACTATGGCTACACCTTC. The variable domain in full, completed from reference TRBV18 and TRBJ1-2, reads NAGVMQNPRHLVRRRGQEARLRCSPMKGHSHVYWYRQLPEEGLKFMVYLQKENIIDESGMPKERFSAEFPKEGPSILRIQQVVRGDSAAYFCASSPPGQGTNYGYTFGSGTRLTVV.

This clone showed up just once. The V gene is TRBV6-5, the J gene TRBJ1-1; D is unresolved. Looked up from germline, CDR1 is MNHEY and CDR2 is SVGAGI. This CDR3 has 14 residues. The V and J ends lost 6 bases and 1 base respectively, with 12 bases between them. The CDR3 DNA reads as TGTGCCAGCAGGTTTTCGGGTAAGAACACTGAAGCTTTCTTT. Protein sequence: CASRFSGKNTEAFF.